Each of the 13 T cell receptor beta chains below was sequenced from the same sample in a study of cytomegalovirus exposure and HLA in healthy donors. Primers: 60 Vbeta forward and 13 Jbeta reverse. Only in-frame clones appear in the TCRdb table, and some are missing; sequencing was by immunoSEQ multiplex PCR. This sample has more than 95,000 clones, with around 82% found just once. Sequenced: PBMCs. These receptors came from a female donor in good health and CMV-seronegative.

The V gene is TRBV6-5, the J gene TRBJ2-1; D possibly corresponds to TRBD2 (6 bases). V lost 6 bases to trimming and J lost 0 bases, with 12 bases between them. The CDR3 consists of 15 residues. The germline gives CDR1 MNHEY, CDR2 SVGAGI. This CDR3 reads CASSLAPTSYNEQFF. CDR3 coding DNA: TGTGCCAGCAGCCTAGCGCCGACCTCCTACAATGAGCAGTTCTTC.

The chain has TRBV6-5 and TRBJ2-7; possibly TRBD1 for D (6 bases). Germline-derived CDR1 and CDR2 are MNHEY and SVGAGI. The CDR3 totals 14 residues. Trimming cost V 4 bases and J 4 bases, with 14 bases left between them. CDR3 loop: CASSLSSTGYEQYF. The CDR3 DNA sequence: TGTGCCAGCAGTTTAAGCTCAACAGGGTACGAGCAGTACTTC.

The chain uses TRBV4-1 and TRBJ2-7, with 10 bases that match TRBD1. Trimming took 1 base from V and 5 from J; bases not matched to a gene: 2. The CDR3 length is 14 residues. Germline V CDR1 and CDR2: MGHRA, YSYEKL. Written as DNA, the CDR3 is TGCGCCAGCAGCCAAGTAGGGACAGGGGACGAGCAGTACTTC. This sequence encodes CASSQVGTGDEQYF.

The genes are TRBV6-4 and TRBJ1-2, with 11 bases matching TRBD1. The V gene end was trimmed by 2 bases and the J gene end by 8 bases; junction bases not matched to a gene: 7. Germline loops: CDR1 MRHNA, CDR2 SNTAGT. This CDR3 is built from 15 residues. This chain's CDR3 is CASSDTGQGVGGYTF. CDR3 DNA sequence: TGTGCCAGCAGTGACACGGGACAGGGGGTTGGAGGCTACACCTTC.

The chain links TRBV9 to TRBJ1-1; D not certain. The CDR3 length is 13 residues. The germline V gene encodes CDR1 SGDLS and CDR2 YYNGEE. V was pared by 0 bases and J by 5 bases, with 8 bases between. CDR3: CASSVATRTEAFF. The DNA of the CDR3 is TGTGCCAGCAGCGTAGCGACACGGACTGAAGCTTTCTTT.

The chain has TRBV7-7 and TRBJ2-3, with D unresolved. Germline CDR1 SSHAT, CDR2 FNYEAQ (reference sequence). CDR3 size: 14 residues. The germline V and J ends were trimmed by 5 bases and 4 bases, with 13 bases remaining between them. CDR3 residues: CASSPRLGSDTQYF. In DNA form, the CDR3 reads TGTGCCAGCAGCCCTAGACTCGGGTCAGATACGCAGTATTTT. The full variable domain, in which reference TRBV7-7 and TRBJ2-3 provide the parts outside the CDR3, is GAGVSQSPRYKVTKRGQDVTLRCDPISSHATLYWYQQALGQGPEFLTYFNYEAQPDKSGLPSDRFSAERPEGSISTLTIQRTEQRDSAMYRCASSPRLGSDTQYFGPGTRLTVL.

The J gene is TRBJ2-5, the V gene TRBV19, with a tentative D call TRBD1 (5 bases). Matching the DNA end better, TRBJ2-7 makes the J call doubtful. Per germline, CDR1 LNHDA and CDR2 SQIVND (reference sequence). CDR3 size: 11 residues. The CDR3 coding sequence is TGTGCCACGACAGATTCCTACGAGCAGTACTTC. Encoded protein: CATTDSYEQYF.

This chain uses TRBV10-1 with TRBJ2-5; 14 bases fit TRBD2. Germline lookup yields CDR1 WNHNN and CDR2 SYGVQD (reference sequence). After removal of 2 bases from V and 2 bases from J, the junction contained 10 bases not matched to a gene. The CDR3 totals 19 residues. The chain's CDR3 is CASSEGAGTSGRRQETQYF. DNA for the CDR3: TGCGCCAGCAGTGAGGGTGCCGGGACTAGCGGGAGAAGGCAAGAGACCCAGTACTTC.

This rearrangement joins TRBV4-1 to TRBJ1-2, with no clear D. The CDR3 is made up of 14 amino acids. Germline V gives CDR1 MGHRA, CDR2 YSYEKL. Deletions cut 1 base from V and 0 bases from J, with 6 bases between. The CDR3 region has the DNA TGCGCCAGCAGCCAAGTTTACTCTAACTATGGCTACACCTTC. Translating gives CASSQVYSNYGYTF.

The chain uses TRBV7-9 and TRBJ1-6; D remains ambiguous. This CDR3 is built from 14 residues. V was shortened by 3 bases and J by 8 bases, with 11 bases between the two germline ends. Germline CDR1 SEHNR, CDR2 FQNEAQ (reference sequence). The CDR3 DNA follows: TGTGCCAGCAGCTTGGGCCGCCTTCATTCACCCCTCCACTTT. Translating it yields CASSLGRLHSPLHF.

V and J are TRBV5-4 and TRBJ2-7, with 8 bases that match TRBD1. The germline V gene has CDR1 SGHNT and CDR2 YYREEE (reference sequence). Trimming at V came to 4 bases and at J to 5 bases, leaving 11 bases not matched to a gene. The CDR3 consists of 15 residues. The CDR3 nucleotides are TGTGCCAGCAGCCCCCCGCAGGGGGCTACTGACGAGCAGTACTTC. This translates into CASSPPQGATDEQYF.

The CDR3 DNA is TGTGCCAGCATTGGGCTAGCGGGAGGGGACGAGCAGTACTTC. Translated: CASIGLAGGDEQYF. The chain joins TRBV2 to TRBJ2-7; 12 bases map to TRBD2. The germline V gene encodes CDR1 SNHLY and CDR2 FYNNEI. The V segment lost 7 bases and the J segment 5 bases; nucleotides outside the gene matches: 6. This CDR3 comprises 14 residues.

This clone appeared a few times. The chain carries TRBV6-4 and TRBJ2-3, with 10 bases aligning to TRBD2. This CDR3 is built from 16 residues. Germline CDR1 is MRHNA and CDR2 is SNTAGT. The J segment lost 3 bases and the V segment lost 2 bases, leaving 5 bases of the junction unmatched. The CDR3 loop is CASSDQASGGTDTQYF. The CDR3, as DNA: TGTGCCAGCAGTGACCAAGCTAGCGGGGGAACAGATACGCAGTATTTT.